These T cell receptor beta chains were read from a single sample in a study of blood T cell repertoires in COVID-19. Assay used: immunoSEQ multiplex PCR; TCRdb lists only in-frame clones, some missing. The sample consists of approximately 200,000 clones, 85% to 90% of them appearing once. Sequencing was carried out using PBMCs or T cells enriched from blood (not recorded which). The receptors stem from a man aged 25-45 years who had recovered from COVID-19. CDR3s include the opening cysteine and the closing phenylalanine or tryptophan. D genes are given only for firm matches. Some rows mark clone size as missing; the rest say once, few, many or name a class of expanded clone.

TRBJ1-3,.,TRBV11-2,.,TGTGCCAGCAGCTTCATACAGCACAGGTACTCTGGAAACACCATATATTTT,CASSFIQHRYSGNTIYF
TRBJ2-3,.,TRBV5-1,TRBD2,TGCGCCAGCAGCTTGGATAAGCGGGAAGCAGATACGCAGTATTTT,CASSLDKREADTQYF
TRBJ2-7,.,TRBV19,TRBD2,TGTGCCAGTAGTCTCGTTGGGGGGGACGAGCAGTACTTC,CASSLVGGDEQYF
TRBJ2-1,.,TRBV9,.,TGTGCCAGCAGCGTAAGCTATAATGAGCAGTTCTTC,CASSVSYNEQFF
TRBJ2-2,.,TRBV19,.,TGTGCCAGTAGTATTTTAGCCGACACCGGGGAGCTGTTTTTT,CASSILADTGELFF
TRBJ1-1,.,TRBV5-4,.,TGTGCCAGCAGCTTGGACAGCACTGAAGCTTTCTTT,CASSLDSTEAFF
TRBJ2-5,many,TRBV10-1,.,TGCGCCAGCAGTGAGAGACCCCAGGGGACCCAGTACTTC,CASSERPQGTQYF
TRBJ2-5,.,TRBV5-1,TRBD1,TGCGCCAGCAGCTTAGACAGGGGGCAAGAGACCCAGTACTTC,CASSLDRGQETQYF
TRBJ1-5,.,TRBV6-5,TRBD1,TGTGCCAGCGGAACCGGGACAGGGAGTCAGCCCCAGCATTTT,CASGTGTGSQPQHF
TRBJ1-6,.,TRBV30,.,TGTGCCTGGAGGACGGGGGGATCTTCACCCCTCCACTTT,CAWRTGGSSPLHF
TRBJ1-4,.,TRBV18,TRBD1,TGTGCCAGCTCACCAGGGACAGGGGGCGCATCAAGTGAAAAACTGTTTTTT,CASSPGTGGASSEKLFF
TRBJ1-1,.,TRBV4-3,.,TGCGCCAGCAGCCCCCCCGCTACCGACAGTTTGAACACTGAAGCTTTCTTT,CASSPPATDSLNTEAFF
TRBJ2-1,.,TRBV4-1,TRBD1,TGCGCCAGCAGCCAAGATGGAGGGACAGGGGCCTACAATGAGCAGTTCTTC,CASSQDGGTGAYNEQFF
TRBJ1-2,.,TRBV18,.,TGTGCCAGCTCACCATATTCGGGCAGGGCAAGTTTGGCTGGCTACACCTTC,CASSPYSGRASLAGYTF
TRBJ2-7,.,TRBV19,.,TGTGCCAGTAGGGCCGGACACATCTCCTACGAGCAGTACTTC,CASRAGHISYEQYF
TRBJ1-1,few,TRBV29-1,.,TGCAGCGTTGAAGGACAGAACACTGAAGCTTTCTTT,CSVEGQNTEAFF
TRBJ1-4,.,TRBV11-2,.,TGTGCCAGCAGCTCACAGGCAGGGGCTAATGAAAAACTGTTTTTT,CASSSQAGANEKLFF
TRBJ1-3,.,TRBV5-1,.,TGCGCCAGCAGCTTGACATCGGGCTCTGGAAACACCATATATTTT,CASSLTSGSGNTIYF
TRBJ2-7,.,TRBV14,TRBD1,TGTGCCAGCAGCCGCTACGACAGGGTTTACTACGAGCAGTACTTC,CASSRYDRVYYEQYF
TRBJ2-1,.,TRBV27,.,TGTGCCAGCAGTTTAAGCCGGGGAGCGGAGAATGAGCAGTTCTTC,CASSLSRGAENEQFF
TRBJ2-6,.,TRBV30,.,TGTGCCTGGAGTCAGAGTGGCAGGGTAGTAGCTGGGGCCAACGTCCTGACTTTC,CAWSQSGRVVAGANVLTF
TRBJ2-6,.,TRBV6-5,.,TGTGCCAGCTCCTACTACGGGTCTGGGGCCAACGTCCTGACTTTC,CASSYYGSGANVLTF
TRBJ1-1,few,TRBV5-1,.,TGCGCCAGCAGCTCGCACACAGGACAGTTGAACACTGAAGCTTTCTTT,CASSSHTGQLNTEAFF
TRBJ1-6,.,TRBV29-1,.,TGCAGCGTTGAAGTAGCGAGTGGTTCACCCCTCCACTTT,CSVEVASGSPLHF
TRBJ2-7,.,TRBV19,.,TGTGCCAGTAGTATCCGTAGAAGTTCAAGCTCCTACGAGCAGTACTTC,CASSIRRSSSSYEQYF
TRBJ2-7,.,TRBV5-4,TRBD2,TGTGCCAGCAGCTTGTTGACTAGCGCCCTCGACGAGCAGTACTTC,CASSLLTSALDEQYF
TRBJ2-3,.,TRBV5-6,.,TGTGCCAGCAGCTTAAAGGTGGGGGCTACGAGCACAGATACGCAGTATTTT,CASSLKVGATSTDTQYF
TRBJ1-1,.,TRBV6-5,.,TGTGCCAGCATACTAGACAGGATTAACACTGAAGCTTTCTTT,CASILDRINTEAFF
TRBJ2-5,.,TRBV6-6,TRBD2,TGTGCCAGCAGCAACCCGACTAGCGGCCAAGAGACCCAGTACTTC,CASSNPTSGQETQYF
TRBJ2-1,.,TRBV18,.,TGTGCCAGCTCACTCGCAGGGTACTCCTACAATGAGCAGTTCTTC,CASSLAGYSYNEQFF
TRBJ1-2,.,TRBV28,TRBD1,TGTGCCAGCAGTTTCCAGGGGGCGTATGGCTACACCTTC,CASSFQGAYGYTF
TRBJ1-1,.,TRBV6-4,.,TGTGCCAGCAGTGAGGAGGGGAACACTGAAGCTTTCTTT,CASSEEGNTEAFF
TRBJ1-2,.,TRBV18,.,TGTGCCAGCTCACCACCTGGGGCAAGGGGCTATGGCTACACCTTC,CASSPPGARGYGYTF
TRBJ2-2,.,TRBV6-2/TRBV6-3,.,TGTGCCAGCAGTGCCCGACTAACCGGGGAGCTGTTTTTT,CASSARLTGELFF
TRBJ2-7,.,TRBV6-5,TRBD2,TGTGCCAGCAGTTCTAGCGGGACACAAATCTCCTACGAGCAGTACTTC,CASSSSGTQISYEQYF
TRBJ2-1,.,TRBV24-1,.,TGTGCCACCAGTGATTCCCCCTTCCGACAGTCTTACAATGAGCAGTTCTTC,CATSDSPFRQSYNEQFF
TRBJ2-1,once,TRBV15,TRBD2,TGTGCCACCAGCAGAGAACTAGCGGGGGTAGGACTTAATGAGCAGTTCTTC,CATSRELAGVGLNEQFF
TRBJ1-2,.,TRBV5-1,.,TGCGCCAGCAGCTTAATGCCGGGATCCTATGGCTACACCTTC,CASSLMPGSYGYTF
TRBJ1-5,few,TRBV4-1,.,TGCGCCAGCAGCCAGAGCCGGAATCAGCCCCAGCATTTT,CASSQSRNQPQHF
TRBJ1-5,.,TRBV2,.,TGTGCCAGCAGTCCCGGGCCAGGCAGGGTCATAACGGGGCCCCAGCATTTT,CASSPGPGRVITGPQHF
TRBJ1-4,.,TRBV6-2/TRBV6-3,TRBD1,TGTGCCAGCAGTTACTCATGGACAGGGGACGATGAAAAACTGTTTTTT,CASSYSWTGDDEKLFF
TRBJ2-1,.,TRBV28,TRBD2,TGTGCCAGCAGGCCAACCTGGACTAGCGGGTTCCGGCGGGAGCAGTTCTTC,CASRPTWTSGFRREQFF